This T cell receptor delta chain was identified during a study of gammadelta T cells in human blood. Broader study findings: Polyclonal expansion of innate γδ T cells after birth appeared microbially driven.

The V gene's germline CDR1 is TVYSNPD and CDR2 GDNSRS (reference sequence). Trimming took 2 bases from V and 8 from J; bases not matched to a gene: 7. CDR3 length: 13 residues. TCRdb re-called the RT-PCR reads using CATT. In the table there are fewer than 2,000 delta-chain clones, 6.5% of which are singletons. By share, this clone counts as medium-sized. Its antigen is as yet unknown. This chain joins TRDV3 and TRDJ1; TRDD3 aligns across 11 bases. The sample taken for sequencing was non-Vgamma9Vdelta2 gamma-delta T cells from fetal blood. The TCR originated in a human fetus. For the CDR3, the DNA is TGTGCCTTTGGGTGGGGGATACGCGGCAAACTCATCTTT. Amino acid sequence: CAFGWGIRGKLIF.